One and the same sample provided the 12 T cell receptor beta chains below, sequenced in a study of T cells after yellow fever vaccination. Via MiXCR, TCRdb re-called the 5' RACE reads, giving one row per CDR3 protein. The sample lists about 580,000 distinct CDR3 sequences, less than 20% occurring once. The sequenced sample was PBMCs, obtained 5 to 6 days after the first yellow fever vaccination. These receptors were obtained from a man between 18 and 35 years old who received the YFV17D yellow fever vaccine.

This sequence joins TRBV20-1 and TRBJ2-7, with a possible D match to TRBD2 (5 bases). The CDR3 contains 15 residues. The V gene's germline CDR1 is DFQATT and CDR2 SNEGSKA (reference sequence). Trimming took 0 bases from V and 0 from J, leaving 12 bases between them. CDR3 DNA: TGCAGTGCTAGAGACCTACACCGGGACTCCTACGAGCAGTACTTC. Encoded protein: CSARDLHRDSYEQYF.

This clonotype was observed a handful of times. The rearrangement joins TRBV6-5 to TRBJ1-1; TRBD1 might be the D (5 bases). V was cut by 8 bases and J by 4 bases, with 11 bases left in between. Looked up from germline, CDR1 is MNHEY and CDR2 is SVGAGI. CDR3 length: 12 amino acids. The CDR3 region is CASLSGFTEAFF. The CDR3 region has the DNA TGTGCCAGCTTATCAGGGTTCACTGAAGCTTTCTTT.

V and J are TRBV4-3 and TRBJ2-5, with 12 bases aligning to TRBD2. Germline loops: CDR1 LGHNA, CDR2 YSLEER. Trimming took 5 bases from V and 4 from J; bases not matched to a gene: 8. The CDR3 consists of 16 residues. DNA for the CDR3: TGCGCCAGCAGCAGGACTAGCGGGGACAAAGGAGAGACCCAGTACTTC. It encodes CASSRTSGDKGETQYF.

This clonotype was detected a few times. The chain couples TRBV7-9 to TRBJ1-4; D is undetermined. Trimming removed 4 bases at V and 3 bases at J, with 6 bases between. The CDR3 has 13 residues. CDR1 is SEHNR and CDR2 is FQNEAQ in the germline V gene (reference sequence). The CDR3 bases are TGTGCCAGCAGCTCCCGTGCTAATGAAAAACTGTTTTTT. Amino acids: CASSSRANEKLFF.

There are a few counts of this clonotype. The chain combines TRBV4-1 with TRBJ2-7; the D is unclear. CDR1 and CDR2 (germline): MGHRA, YSYEKL. V shed 2 bases and J shed 0 bases, with 8 bases lying between them. This CDR3 has 14 residues. The CDR3 DNA reads TGCGCCAGCAGCCAACCCCGGAGCTCCTACGAGCAGTACTTC. Translated, it gives CASSQPRSSYEQYF.

Only a few counts were recorded for this clonotype. The chain combines TRBV12-3 or TRBV12-4 with TRBJ1-6; D call uncertain. V gave up 8 bases and J gave up 5 bases, with 13 bases separating them. The CDR3 is 14 amino acids. The CDR3 protein is CASSPDPDNSPLHF. The CDR3, as DNA: TGTGCCAGCTCCCCAGATCCAGATAATTCACCCCTCCACTTT.

The CDR3 reads CATNGNIGAEAFF. The CDR3 DNA reads TGTGCCACCAACGGAAACATCGGAGCTGAAGCTTTCTTT. The J gene is TRBJ1-1, the V gene TRBV6-1, with unresolved D. Trimming left V 10 bases short and J 6 bases short, with 18 bases between. Germline V lookup: CDR1 MNHNS, CDR2 SASEGT. The CDR3 runs to 13 residues.

This clonotype was detected ten times or more. The chain couples TRBV5-1 to TRBJ2-1, with D possibly matching TRBD2 (7 bases). V was trimmed by 7 bases and J by 2 bases, leaving 19 bases between them. Germline CDR1 reads SGHRS; CDR2 reads YFSETQ. The CDR3 is made up of 16 amino acids. The CDR3 loop reads CASARGAGGTYNEQFF. CDR3 DNA sequence: TGCGCCAGCGCTCGGGGGGCAGGTGGAACCTACAATGAGCAGTTCTTC.

The genes are TRBV7-2 and TRBJ2-5, with D maybe TRBD2 (6 bases). The germline gives CDR1 SGHTA, CDR2 FQGNSA. Trimming stripped 1 base from V and 5 bases from J, with 11 bases between. This CDR3 is built from 14 residues. Here the CDR3 DNA reads TGTGCCAGCAGCTTAGGTCGGGGGAGGGAGACCCAGTACTTC. The encoded protein is CASSLGRGRETQYF. Variable domain in full (rest from reference TRBV7-2 and TRBJ2-5): GAGVSQSPSNKVTEKGKDVELRCDPISGHTALYWYRQSLGQGLEFLIYFQGNSAPDKSGLPSDRFSAERTGGSVSTLTIQRTQQEDSAVYLCASSLGRGRETQYFGPGTRLLVL.

This clonotype occurred a few times. The chain's CDR3 is CATRGQTNTGELFF. The CDR3 DNA reads as TGTGCCACCAGGGGACAGACGAACACCGGGGAGCTGTTTTTT. The chain employs TRBV24-1 and TRBJ2-2, with 7 nucleotides matching TRBD1. This CDR3 comprises 14 residues. From germline, CDR1 is KGHDR and CDR2 SFDVKD. V gave up 7 bases and J gave up 0 bases; unmatched junction bases: 1.

This clonotype was counted many times. CDR3 sequence reads: CASKRWTGSHEQYF. The CDR3 coding sequence is TGTGCCAGCAAGAGATGGACAGGGTCCCACGAGCAGTACTTC. This chain connects TRBV12-3 or TRBV12-4 to TRBJ2-7; 8 bases map to TRBD1. The CDR3 contains 14 residues. V lost 7 bases to trimming and J lost 5 bases; unmatched junction nucleotides: 10.

The chain has TRBV5-1 and TRBJ1-2; a weak D match, TRBD1 (5 bases). The CDR3 has 14 residues. Trimming removed 2 bases from V and 2 bases from J, with 10 bases in between. Per the germline V gene, CDR1 is SGHRS and CDR2 is YFSETQ. The CDR3 is CASSFQGKNYGYTF. The CDR3 bases are TGCGCCAGCAGCTTTCAGGGAAAGAACTATGGCTACACCTTC.